One sample yielded the 27 T cell receptor beta chains listed below, sequenced in a study of early T cells in non-severe SARS-CoV-2 infection. TCRdb fed the 5' RACE reads into MiXCR, producing one record per CDR3 protein. The data show about 26,000 distinct CDR3 sequences, about 4% seen once. Sequencing was performed on whole blood. These TCRs come from an adult who was a healthcare worker with PCR-confirmed SARS-CoV-2 infection or an uninfected control (not recorded which).

This clonotype was detected many times. The J gene is TRBJ2-5, the V gene TRBV5-1; D is possibly TRBD1 (6 bases). The V gene's germline CDR1 is SGHRS and CDR2 YFSETQ. This CDR3 has 15 amino acids. V was cut by 3 bases and J by 3 bases, with 15 bases left in between. The CDR3 coding sequence is TGCGCCAGCAGCTCCCAAGGGTCAGGGGAAGAGACCCAGTACTTC. It is translated as CASSSQGSGEETQYF.

The sample holds a few counts of this clonotype. One junction end does not reproduce the germline sequence, and a read error may be involved. This rearrangement joins TRBV7-8 to TRBJ2-7, with TRBD2 matching over 8 bases. CDR3 length equals 12 residues. Germline V lookup: CDR1 SGHVS, CDR2 FQNEAQ. The CDR3 loop is CASSFGLAGLDF. In DNA form, the CDR3 reads TGTGCCAGCAGCTTTGGGTTAGCGGGACTGGACTTC.

This clonotype was seen repeatedly, ten times or more. The chain uses TRBV12-5 and TRBJ2-2; no clear D gene. Germline V gives CDR1 LGHNT, CDR2 FRNRAP. V was trimmed by 6 bases and J by 5 bases, leaving 13 bases between them. This CDR3 has 14 amino acids. CDR3 sequence (DNA): TGTGCTAGTGGCCCCCGGGTAATGACCGGGGAGCTGTTTTTT. This gives the protein CASGPRVMTGELFF.

This clonotype was detected ten times or more. The chain combines TRBV11-2 with TRBJ2-7; D is undetermined. The CDR3 runs to 12 residues. Trimming took off 1 base at V and 6 bases at J, with 7 bases between the two ends. Germline V gives CDR1 SGHAT, CDR2 FQNNGV. The CDR3 loop is CASSLVGGEQYF. For the CDR3, the DNA is TGTGCCAGCAGCTTAGTTGGCGGCGAGCAGTACTTC.

The table lists this clonotype with many counts. The rearrangement joins TRBV3-1 to TRBJ2-2; D gene ambiguous. Trimming left V 1 base short and J 6 bases short, with 6 bases between. Germline V gives CDR1 LGHDT, CDR2 YNNKEL (reference sequence). The CDR3 consists of 13 residues. The CDR3: CASSQGVAGELFF. The CDR3 nucleotides read TGTGCCAGCAGCCAAGGAGTAGCCGGGGAGCTGTTTTTT. The whole variable domain, remainder taken from reference TRBV3-1 and TRBJ2-2, is DTAVSQTPKYLVTQMGNDKSIKCEQNLGHDTMYWYKQDSKKFLKIMFSYNNKELIINETVPNRFSPKSPDKAHLNLHINSLELGDSAVYFCASSQGVAGELFFGEGSRLTVL.

This clonotype appeared many times. V is TRBV20-1 and J is TRBJ1-5; D remains unclear. Trimming removed 3 bases from V and 3 bases from J, with 15 bases in between. Germline CDR1 DFQATT, CDR2 SNEGSKA (reference sequence). The CDR3 consists of 15 residues. The CDR3 loop reads CSARVTLLDNQPQHF. In nucleotides, the CDR3 is TGCAGTGCTAGGGTAACCCTTTTAGACAATCAGCCCCAGCATTTT.

This clonotype has at least ten counts. The chain carries TRBV5-1 and TRBJ2-5; 7 bases are shared with TRBD1. Trimming took 0 bases from V and 7 from J; bases not matched to a gene: 6. This CDR3 region has 14 residues. CDR1 and CDR2 from the germline V gene are SGHRS and YFSETQ. CDR3 nucleotide sequence: TGCGCCAGCAGCTTGGTGGGACAGCCACCGACCCAGTACTTC. This codes for CASSLVGQPPTQYF.

The table lists this clonotype with many counts. The rearrangement joins TRBV25-1 to TRBJ1-1, with no clear D. Per germline, CDR1 MGHDK and CDR2 SYGVNS. V gave up 1 base and J gave up 3 bases, with 6 bases separating them. There are 13 residues in the CDR3. This CDR3 reads CASSELRDTEAFF. Written as DNA, the CDR3 is TGTGCCAGCAGTGAATTGAGAGACACTGAAGCTTTCTTT.

This clonotype was seen many times. The V gene is TRBV4-3, the J gene TRBJ2-3, with a weak D call TRBD2 (7 bases). The germline gives CDR1 LGHNA, CDR2 YSLEER. The CDR3 has 17 residues. V lost 0 bases, J lost 1 base, and 14 bases lay in between. The CDR3 DNA is TGCGCCAGCAGCCAAGATCCTTTCGGGGGGCGCACAGATACGCAGTATTTT. It codes for CASSQDPFGGRTDTQYF.

The sample holds many counts of this clonotype. The chain couples TRBV7-2 to TRBJ1-5; no firm D call. This CDR3 spans 15 amino acids. The V and J ends lost 3 bases and 4 bases respectively, with 13 bases between them. Germline CDR1 reads SGHTA; CDR2 reads FQGNSA. The CDR3 here is CASSFRAPVNQPQHF. As DNA, the CDR3 is TGTGCCAGCAGCTTCCGGGCCCCAGTTAATCAGCCCCAGCATTTT.

V gene TRBV11-3 combines with J gene TRBJ2-3; 12 bases fit TRBD2. The CDR3 sequence is 15 residues long. Trimming removed 5 bases from V and 6 bases from J; junction bases left unmatched: 6. Germline V gene sequence: CDR1 SGHNT, CDR2 YENEEA. In DNA, the CDR3 is TGTGCCAGCAGCCCTAGCGGGAGGGCCCGGGATACGCAGTATTTT. It encodes CASSPSGRARDTQYF.

This clonotype occurred a few times. V and J are TRBV7-9 and TRBJ2-2; no clear D gene. Trimming shortened V by 5 bases and J by 2 bases, and 9 bases separated the two germline ends. CDR3 length: 14 amino acids. Germline V gene sequence: CDR1 SEHNR, CDR2 FQNEAQ (reference sequence). CDR3 region: CASSRTVNTGELFF. In nucleotides, the CDR3 is TGTGCCAGCAGCCGGACGGTAAACACCGGGGAGCTGTTTTTT.

This clonotype showed up many times. This chain links TRBV7-2 with TRBJ1-4, with TRBD1 matching 8 bases. V trimming: 4 bases; J trimming: 3 bases; junction bases outside the gene matches: 7. CDR3 size: 16 residues. The germline CDR1 and CDR2 sequences are SGHTA and FQGNSA. CDR3 amino acids: CASSWAGQAANEKLFF. The CDR3 bases are TGTGCCAGCAGCTGGGCGGGACAGGCAGCTAATGAAAAACTGTTTTTT.

This clonotype has ten or more counts. CDR3 amino acids: CASSSRLAGRNEQFF. In nucleotides, the CDR3 is TGTGCCAGCAGCTCACGACTAGCGGGGCGCAATGAGCAGTTCTTC. This chain connects TRBV13 to TRBJ2-1; the match to TRBD2 covers 11 bases. The CDR3 contains 15 residues. Germline V gene data show CDR1 as PRHDT and CDR2 as FYEKMQ (reference sequence). The V gene end was trimmed by 4 bases and the J gene end by 6 bases; junction bases not matched to a gene: 5.

This clonotype was counted at least ten times. The CDR3 DNA reads TGTGCCAGCAGCTTCGGACAGGGAGGCACAGATACGCAGTATTTT. Amino acid sequence: CASSFGQGGTDTQYF. The V and J genes are TRBV11-3 and TRBJ2-3, with 8 bases that match TRBD1. This CDR3 has 15 amino acids. The V segment lost 3 bases and the J segment 1 base; nucleotides outside the gene matches: 3. Germline lookup yields CDR1 SGHNT and CDR2 YENEEA.

This clonotype occurred a few times. V is TRBV29-1 and J is TRBJ2-7; 7 positions agree with TRBD2. V trimming: 4 bases; J trimming: 1 base; junction bases outside the gene matches: 1. This CDR3 comprises 12 residues. The V gene's germline CDR1 is SQVTM and CDR2 ANQGSEA. The CDR3 loop is CSVGGGSYEQYF. The CDR3 DNA is TGCAGCGTTGGCGGGGGTTCCTACGAGCAGTACTTC.

This clonotype was seen a handful of times. V and J are TRBV7-2 and TRBJ2-1; 7 bases are shared with TRBD1. V lost 5 bases to trimming and J lost 4 bases; unmatched junction nucleotides: 8. This CDR3 is built from 15 residues. Germline V CDR1 and CDR2: SGHTA, FQGNSA. The CDR3 region is CASSTYPGQYNEQFF. Written as DNA, the CDR3 is TGTGCCAGCAGCACCTACCCGGGACAGTACAATGAGCAGTTCTTC.

This clonotype was seen repeatedly, ten times or more. The chain is built from TRBV10-3 and TRBJ2-5, with TRBD2 identical over 12 bases. Losses at the gene ends were 7 bases for V and 5 bases for J; bases not matched to a gene: 8. Germline V lookup: CDR1 ENHRY, CDR2 SYGVKD. The CDR3 spans 15 residues. CDR3 DNA sequence: TGTGCCATCACCCAGACTAGCGGGAGCTTCGAGACCCAGTACTTC. This codes for CAITQTSGSFETQYF.

This clonotype has a count of ten or more. The J gene is TRBJ1-2, the V gene TRBV6-5; no reliable D call. Germline V gene sequence: CDR1 MNHEY, CDR2 SVGAGI. CDR3 length equals 13 residues. Trimming stripped 4 bases from V and 4 bases from J, with 10 bases between. CDR3 nucleotides: TGTGCCAGCAGTTCCCTCAACCTCTATGGCTACACCTTC. This encodes CASSSLNLYGYTF.

There are many counts of this clonotype. This rearrangement joins TRBV18 to TRBJ1-1; tentative D call: TRBD1 (5 bases). V lost 3 bases and J 0 bases, leaving 8 bases between the germline ends. Germline V gene data show CDR1 as KGHSH and CDR2 as LQKENI. The CDR3 consists of 14 residues. The CDR3 nucleotides read TGTGCCAGCTCACCGGGACGGTTGAACACTGAAGCTTTCTTT. Protein sequence: CASSPGRLNTEAFF.

This clonotype was found many times. The chain uses TRBV5-1 and TRBJ2-7; 8 bases map to TRBD1. Trimming cost V 4 bases and J 3 bases; bases outside gene matches: 6. The germline V gene has CDR1 SGHRS and CDR2 YFSETQ. The CDR3 runs to 14 residues. The DNA of the CDR3 is TGCGCCAGCAGCCCGGACAGGGCGAGCTACGAGCAGTACTTC. It translates to CASSPDRASYEQYF.

This clonotype has at least ten counts. The CDR3 reads CASSYSGTDTEAFF. The CDR3 nucleotides are TGTGCCAGCAGCTACTCTGGGACAGACACTGAAGCTTTCTTT. V is TRBV7-8 and J is TRBJ1-1; 7 bases agree with TRBD1. The V segment lost 4 bases and the J segment 3 bases; nucleotides outside the gene matches: 5. The germline V gene encodes CDR1 SGHVS and CDR2 FQNEAQ. The CDR3 is 14 residues long.

Worth noting for this clonotype: Germline is not matched at one junction end, which may reflect a read error. The chain joins TRBV11-2 to TRBJ1-1, with a weak D call TRBD1 (6 bases). Germline V gives CDR1 SGHAT, CDR2 FQNNGV. The CDR3 has 18 amino acids. In DNA form, the CDR3 reads TGTGCCAGCAGCCTAGAAGAGGGGGAATTACGCTGGGACACTGAAGCTTTCTTT. It translates to CASSLEEGELRWDTEAFF.

The sample holds many counts of this clonotype. V usage is TRBV7-9 and J usage is TRBJ2-1; D gene uncertain. V was trimmed by 6 bases and J by 4 bases, leaving 10 bases between them. The CDR3 runs to 13 residues. Germline loops: CDR1 SEHNR, CDR2 FQNEAQ (reference sequence). The CDR3 sequence: CASSTFQYNEQFF. The CDR3 nucleotides read TGTGCCAGCAGTACTTTTCAGTACAATGAGCAGTTCTTC.

This clonotype was counted ten times or more. The chain joins TRBV7-2 to TRBJ2-7; perhaps TRBD1 as D (5 bases). Per germline, CDR1 SGHTA and CDR2 FQGNSA. CDR3 length equals 13 residues. Deletions cut 4 bases from V and 4 bases from J, with 11 bases between. CDR3 protein: CASSSLDSYEQYF. The CDR3 bases are TGTGCCAGCAGCTCACTCGACAGTTACGAGCAGTACTTC.

The gene calls are TRBV6-2 or TRBV6-3 and TRBJ2-1; 12 positions match TRBD2. Trimming cost V 6 bases and J 0 bases; bases outside gene matches: 15. The CDR3 spans 20 residues. Germline V gene data show CDR1 as MNHEY and CDR2 as SVGEGT. The DNA of the CDR3 is TGTGCCAGCAGCCCTCTCCCGGGACTAGCGGGCCTGAACTCCTACAATGAGCAGTTCTTC. Translated, it gives CASSPLPGLAGLNSYNEQFF.

The table lists this clonotype with many counts. V is TRBV6-2 or TRBV6-3 and J is TRBJ2-3; D call uncertain. CDR1 MNHEY and CDR2 SVGEGT come from the germline V gene. This CDR3 has 14 residues. V was pared by 9 bases and J by 7 bases, with 20 bases between. The CDR3 DNA is TGTGCCAGTTCCGGCATGTCCCGACTTAATACGCAGTATTTT. Encoded protein: CASSGMSRLNTQYF.